This T cell receptor beta chain was found in a study of cytomegalovirus exposure and HLA in healthy donors. This PCR relied on a set of 60 Vbeta primers and 13 Jbeta primers. Libraries were prepared by immunoSEQ multiplex PCR; TCRdb keeps only in-frame clonotypes and omits some of them. Counted here are 95,000 to 110,000 clones, about three quarters occurring once; the ten biggest clones make up roughly 5.4%. This CDR3 region has 13 residues. Germline CDR1 and CDR2: GTSNPN and SVGIG (reference sequence). Trimming removed 3 bases from V and 7 bases from J, with 12 bases in between. The J gene is TRBJ1-4, the V gene TRBV30, with no clear D. The origin of this receptor is a woman younger than 35 in good health and CMV-seropositive. Sequencing input: PBMCs. CDR3 loop: CAWRAKASEKLFF. CDR3 coding DNA: TGTGCCTGGAGAGCGAAGGCGAGTGAAAAACTGTTTTTT.